Each of the 23 T cell receptor beta chains below was sequenced from the same sample in a study of blood T cell repertoires in COVID-19. Sequencing was performed with immunoSEQ multiplex PCR; in TCRdb, only in-frame clones are kept and a portion is missing. This repertoire shows more than 300,000 clones, roughly four fifths found once; its top ten account for approximately 5.4%. The material sequenced was PBMCs or T cells enriched from blood (not recorded which). The source is a woman aged 45-65 years who had recovered from COVID-19.

The chain couples TRBV4-1 to TRBJ1-1; the match to TRBD1 covers 7 bases. J was trimmed by 6 bases and V by 5 bases; bases with no gene match: 3. The CDR3 runs to 12 residues. The germline gives CDR1 MGHRA, CDR2 YSYEKL. This CDR3 is CASSFDRAEAFF. DNA for the CDR3: TGCGCCAGCAGCTTTGACAGGGCTGAAGCTTTCTTT.

The CDR3 loop is CAGGQQGGVEKLFF. CDR3 DNA: TGTGCCGGTGGCCAACAGGGGGGGGTTGAAAAACTGTTTTTT. The J gene is TRBJ1-4, the V gene TRBV6-5, with TRBD1 identical over 8 bases. CDR1 is MNHEY, CDR2 SVGAGI, per germline. There are 14 residues in the CDR3. The ends lost 11 bases at V and 7 bases at J; junction bases unmatched: 12.

A note on this clone: The sample holds other DNA sequences that translate to the same CDR3. The gene calls are TRBV27 and TRBJ1-5; 8 positions agree with TRBD1. Germline CDR1 MNHEY, CDR2 SMNVEV (reference sequence). V shed 5 bases, J shed 4 bases, and the junction held 4 bases outside the gene matches. The CDR3 consists of 14 residues. The CDR3 here is CASSLQGGNQPQHF. The CDR3 nucleotides are TGTGCCAGCAGTCTACAGGGGGGGAATCAGCCCCAGCATTTT.

This chain links TRBV7-2 with TRBJ2-7; 10 nucleotides align to TRBD2. The CDR3 totals 16 residues. Germline CDR1 reads SGHTA; CDR2 reads FQGNSA. V trimming: 4 bases; J trimming: 6 bases; junction bases outside the gene matches: 12. DNA for the CDR3: TGTGCCAGCAGCTGGGACGGGACTAGCGCGCGTGGCGAGCAGTACTTC. Its protein is CASSWDGTSARGEQYF.

The CDR3 reads CASSQGQSNYGYTF. CDR3 sequence (DNA): TGTGCCAGCAGCCAGGGACAGTCTAACTATGGCTACACCTTC. The chain carries TRBV7-3 and TRBJ1-2; 7 positions agree with TRBD1. CDR1 is SGHTA, CDR2 FQGTGA, per germline. Trimming took 5 bases from V and 0 from J; bases not matched to a gene: 3. The CDR3 length is 14 residues.

This clone came up a few times. The chain joins TRBV19 to TRBJ2-7, with 9 bases matching TRBD1. Trimming at V came to 4 bases and at J to 6 bases, leaving 13 bases not matched to a gene. Germline CDR1 LNHDA, CDR2 SQIVND (reference sequence). The CDR3 is made up of 16 amino acids. The DNA of the CDR3 is TGTGCCAGTAGTAACCCGCCGGGACAGGGTATGGGCGAGCAGTACTTC. Protein product: CASSNPPGQGMGEQYF. The full variable domain, rest sourced from reference TRBV19 and TRBJ2-7, is DGGITQSPKYLFRKEGQNVTLSCEQNLNHDAMYWYRQDPGQGLRLIYYSQIVNDFQKGDIAEGYSVSREKKESFPLTVTSAQKNPTAFYLCASSNPPGQGMGEQYFGPGTRLTVT.

This clone has only one observation. The CDR3 DNA sequence: TGTGCCAGCGGACCCGCAGGGAAACAAGAGACCCAGTACTTC. This codes for CASGPAGKQETQYF. The V gene is TRBV6-5, the J gene TRBJ2-5; a possible D gene is TRBD1 (5 bases). There are 14 residues in the CDR3. The germline CDR1 and CDR2 sequences are MNHEY and SVGAGI. The V end was cut by 8 bases, the J end by 2 bases, with 15 bases between.

The table lists this clone with a few counts. The chain links TRBV7-2 to TRBJ2-7; a possible D gene is TRBD1 (6 bases). V shed 0 bases and J shed 3 bases, with 12 bases lying between them. The CDR3 contains 15 residues. Germline loops: CDR1 SGHTA, CDR2 FQGNSA. CDR3 sequence: CASSLARGKFYEQYF. The CDR3 region has the DNA TGTGCCAGCAGCTTAGCCAGGGGCAAATTCTACGAGCAGTACTTC.

This clone was found a few times. The J gene is TRBJ1-4, the V gene TRBV30, with 9 bases fitting TRBD1. CDR1 is GTSNPN and CDR2 is SVGIG in the germline V gene (reference sequence). CDR3 length equals 14 residues. The J segment lost 9 bases and the V segment lost 2 bases, leaving 7 bases of the junction unmatched. This CDR3 reads CAWSLQGALKKLFF. CDR3 bases: TGTGCCTGGAGTCTACAGGGGGCTTTAAAAAAACTGTTTTTT. The variable domain in full, with the rest retrieved from reference TRBV30 and TRBJ1-4, is SQTIHQWPATLVQPVGSPLSLECTVEGTSNPNLYWYRQAAGRGLQLLFYSVGIGQISSEVPQNLSASRPQDRQFILSSKKLLLSDSGFYLCAWSLQGALKKLFFGSGTQLSVL.

This clone was recorded a few times. The V and J genes are TRBV4-3 and TRBJ2-3; 8 bases agree with TRBD2. Per germline, CDR1 LGHNA and CDR2 YSLEER. V lost 1 base to trimming and J lost 5 bases; unmatched junction nucleotides: 8. The CDR3 is 16 residues long. The CDR3 reads CASSQGLTGGQDTQYF. The CDR3 DNA reads as TGCGCCAGCAGCCAAGGTTTAACGGGAGGGCAAGATACGCAGTATTTT.

The chain combines TRBV6-4 with TRBJ1-2; TRBD1 matches at 8 bases. Trimming took 5 bases from V and 4 from J; bases not matched to a gene: 3. Germline CDR1 reads MRHNA; CDR2 reads SNTAGT. CDR3 length equals 13 residues. In nucleotides, the CDR3 is TGTGCCAGCAGTCGGACAGGGTCCTATGGCTACACCTTC. This translates into CASSRTGSYGYTF.

The chain links TRBV21-1 to TRBJ1-1; the D call of TRBD1 is as the table states it, not checked on the DNA. TRBV21-1 is a recognized pseudogene. CDR3 length: 14 residues. Here the CDR3 DNA reads TGTGCCAGCAGCAAAGCCAGGGGTGAAACTGAAGCTTTCTTT. Translating gives CASSKARGETEAFF.

The chain recombines TRBV27 with TRBJ2-7; 8 nucleotides match TRBD2. The ends lost 5 bases at V and 5 bases at J; junction bases unmatched: 14. Per the germline V gene, CDR1 is MNHEY and CDR2 is SMNVEV (reference sequence). The CDR3 covers 16 residues. The CDR3 loop is CASSPGGGLGANEQYF. The CDR3 region has the DNA TGTGCCAGCAGTCCGGGGGGGGGCTTGGGGGCGAACGAGCAGTACTTC.

The CDR3: CASSFSTGGPSNEQFF. The CDR3, as DNA: TGCGCCAGCAGCTTCTCTACGGGGGGGCCCTCGAATGAGCAGTTCTTC. V usage is TRBV5-1 and J usage is TRBJ2-1; TRBD2 matches 8 bases. With 2 bases clipped from V and 7 bases from J, the junction kept 11 bases outside the gene matches. Germline values: CDR1 SGHRS, CDR2 YFSETQ. The CDR3 length is 16 residues.

V and J are TRBV9 and TRBJ2-3; TRBD1 agrees at 7 bases. Trimming at V came to 4 bases and at J to 2 bases, leaving 7 bases not matched to a gene. The CDR3 is made up of 15 amino acids. Per the germline V gene, CDR1 is SGDLS and CDR2 is YYNGEE. The CDR3 loop reads CASSRQGAPTDTQYF. CDR3 nucleotide sequence: TGTGCCAGCAGCCGACAGGGAGCCCCCACAGATACGCAGTATTTT.

The rearrangement joins TRBV7-3 to TRBJ2-1; 9 bases line up with TRBD2. Germline CDR1 is SGHTA and CDR2 is FQGTGA. V trimming: 1 base; J trimming: 7 bases; junction bases outside the gene matches: 8. The CDR3 is 16 residues long. CDR3 DNA: TGTGCCAGCAGCTTAAATAGCGGGAGTGGAAAAAATGAGCAGTTCTTC. This encodes CASSLNSGSGKNEQFF.

This clone was observed a few times. CDR3 loop: CASSQDRTGGYSPLHF. CDR3 DNA: TGCGCCAGCAGCCAAGATCGAACAGGGGGCTATTCACCCCTCCACTTT. The chain has TRBV4-1 and TRBJ1-6; 9 bases match TRBD1. The V segment lost 0 bases and the J segment 8 bases; nucleotides outside the gene matches: 5. The CDR3 loop spans 16 amino acids. From germline, CDR1 is MGHRA and CDR2 YSYEKL.

The chain couples TRBV6-2 or TRBV6-3 to TRBJ2-1; possible D gene TRBD2, 6 bases. In germline, CDR1 is MNHEY, CDR2 SVGEGT. The CDR3 runs 15 residues. V lost 6 bases and J lost 0, with 12 bases in between. The CDR3 bases are TGTGCCAGCAGCGAGCGGGCGAGCTCCTACAATGAGCAGTTCTTC. Encoded protein: CASSERASSYNEQFF.

This clone was counted only a few times. This same CDR3 is encoded by further DNA sequences in the sample. V is TRBV19 and J is TRBJ1-4; D ambiguous. The CDR3 consists of 13 residues. Germline assignment: CDR1 LNHDA and CDR2 SQIVND (reference sequence). V lost 2 bases and J 4 bases, leaving 5 bases between the germline ends. CDR3 DNA sequence: TGTGCCAGTAGTATATCGGTTAATGAAAAACTGTTTTTT. It is translated as CASSISVNEKLFF.

This clone was counted at least ten times. The J gene is TRBJ2-2, the V gene TRBV6-6, with a weak D call TRBD1 (6 bases). CDR1 MNHNY and CDR2 SVGAGI come from the germline V gene (reference sequence). Trimming shortened V by 0 bases and J by 1 base, and 6 bases separated the two germline ends. The CDR3 is 15 amino acids. The CDR3 here is CASSYSTGNTGELFF. CDR3 nucleotide sequence: TGTGCCAGCAGTTACTCGACAGGGAACACCGGGGAGCTGTTTTTT.

This rearrangement joins TRBV5-1 to TRBJ1-6, with TRBD1 matching 8 bases. This CDR3 is built from 17 residues. The junction had 8 bases not matched to a gene; V was cut back by 4 bases and J by 2 bases. Per the germline V gene, CDR1 is SGHRS and CDR2 is YFSETQ. The CDR3 nucleotides read TGCGCCAGCAGCAATCTCCCAGGGGGCGCCTATAATTCACCCCTCCACTTT. This translates into CASSNLPGGAYNSPLHF.

The CDR3 is CASRRTGFHEQFF. The CDR3 DNA is TGTGCCAGTAGAAGGACAGGGTTCCATGAGCAGTTCTTC. The chain combines TRBV19 with TRBJ2-1; 8 bases are a match to TRBD1. The V gene's germline CDR1 is LNHDA and CDR2 SQIVND (reference sequence). The CDR3 consists of 13 residues. With V trimmed by 6 bases and J by 8 bases, 6 bases remained unmatched.

The rearrangement links TRBV5-5 to TRBJ2-3, with 12 bases aligning to TRBD2. The CDR3 extends over 16 amino acids. With 0 bases clipped from V and 6 bases from J, the junction kept 5 bases outside the gene matches. Germline lookup yields CDR1 SGHKS and CDR2 YYEKEE (reference sequence). The CDR3 here is CASSLGLAGAQDTQYF. For the CDR3, the DNA is TGTGCCAGCAGCTTGGGACTAGCGGGAGCTCAGGATACGCAGTATTTT.